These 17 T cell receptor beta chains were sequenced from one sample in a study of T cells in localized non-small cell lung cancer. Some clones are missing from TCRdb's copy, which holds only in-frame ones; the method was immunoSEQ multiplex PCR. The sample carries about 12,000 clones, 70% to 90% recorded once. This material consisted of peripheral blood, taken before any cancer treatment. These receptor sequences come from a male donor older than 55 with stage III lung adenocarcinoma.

CDR3 in DNA: TGTGCCAGCATTCCCGGGACCCCGAACACTGAAGCTTTCTTT. It is translated as CASIPGTPNTEAFF. V is TRBV2 and J is TRBJ1-1; tentative D call: TRBD1 (5 bases). The V end lost 7 bases, the J end lost 1 base, and 13 bases lay between the germline ends. The CDR3 loop spans 14 amino acids. Germline CDR1 SNHLY, CDR2 FYNNEI.

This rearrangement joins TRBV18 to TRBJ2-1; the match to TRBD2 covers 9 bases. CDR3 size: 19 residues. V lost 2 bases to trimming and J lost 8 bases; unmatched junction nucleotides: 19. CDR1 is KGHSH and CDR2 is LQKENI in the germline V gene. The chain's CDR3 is CASSPKEKVTSGPWDEQFF. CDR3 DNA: TGTGCCAGCTCACCAAAGGAAAAAGTGACTAGCGGCCCTTGGGATGAGCAGTTCTTC.

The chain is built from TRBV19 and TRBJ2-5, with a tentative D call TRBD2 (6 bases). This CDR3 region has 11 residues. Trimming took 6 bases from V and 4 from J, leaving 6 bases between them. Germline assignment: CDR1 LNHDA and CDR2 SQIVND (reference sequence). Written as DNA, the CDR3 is TGTGCCAGTAGGGGGGGAGAGACCCAGTACTTC. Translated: CASRGGETQYF.

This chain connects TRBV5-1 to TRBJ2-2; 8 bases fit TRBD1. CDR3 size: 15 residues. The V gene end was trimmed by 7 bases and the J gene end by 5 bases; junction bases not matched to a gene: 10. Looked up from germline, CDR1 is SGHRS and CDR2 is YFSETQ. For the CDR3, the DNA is TGCGCCAGCTCATCTGGACAGGGATCAACCGGGGAGCTGTTTTTT. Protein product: CASSSGQGSTGELFF.

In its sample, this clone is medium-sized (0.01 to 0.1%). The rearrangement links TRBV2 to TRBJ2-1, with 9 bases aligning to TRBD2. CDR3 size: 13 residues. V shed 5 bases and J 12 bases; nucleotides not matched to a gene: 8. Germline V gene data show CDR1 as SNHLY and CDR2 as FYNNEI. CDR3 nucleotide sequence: TGTGCCAGCAGTCAGACCGGGACTAGCAGGCAGTTCTTC. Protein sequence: CASSQTGTSRQFF.

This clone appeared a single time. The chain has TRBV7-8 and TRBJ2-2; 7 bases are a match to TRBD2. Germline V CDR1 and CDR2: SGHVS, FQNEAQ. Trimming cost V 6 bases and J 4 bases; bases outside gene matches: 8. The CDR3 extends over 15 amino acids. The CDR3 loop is CASSYGGTATGELFF. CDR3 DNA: TGTGCCAGCAGTTACGGGGGGACGGCCACCGGGGAGCTGTTTTTT.

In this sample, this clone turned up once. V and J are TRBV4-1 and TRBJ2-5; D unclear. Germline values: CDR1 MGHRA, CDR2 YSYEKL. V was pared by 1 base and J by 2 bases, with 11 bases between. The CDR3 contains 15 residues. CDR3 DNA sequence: TGCGCCAGCAGCCAAGGGATTGATATTCAAGAGACCCAGTACTTC. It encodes CASSQGIDIQETQYF.

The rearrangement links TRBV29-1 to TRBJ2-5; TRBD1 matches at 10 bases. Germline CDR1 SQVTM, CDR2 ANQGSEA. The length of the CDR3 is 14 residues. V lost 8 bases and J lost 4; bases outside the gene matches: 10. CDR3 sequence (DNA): TGCAGCTATTCGGCGGGACAGGGGAGAGAGACCCAGTACTTC. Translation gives CSYSAGQGRETQYF.

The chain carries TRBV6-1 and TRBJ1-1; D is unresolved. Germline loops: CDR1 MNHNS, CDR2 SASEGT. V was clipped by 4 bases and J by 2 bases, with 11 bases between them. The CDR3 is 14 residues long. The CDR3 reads CASSGLVFNTEAFF. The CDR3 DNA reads TGTGCCAGCAGTGGCTTGGTATTTAACACTGAAGCTTTCTTT.

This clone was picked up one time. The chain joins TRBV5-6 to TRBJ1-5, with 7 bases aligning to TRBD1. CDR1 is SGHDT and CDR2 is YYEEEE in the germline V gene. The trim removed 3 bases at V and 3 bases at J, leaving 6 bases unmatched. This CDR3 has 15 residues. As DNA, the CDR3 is TGTGCCAGCAGCTCACAGGGACAGTACAATCAGCCCCAGCATTTT. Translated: CASSSQGQYNQPQHF.

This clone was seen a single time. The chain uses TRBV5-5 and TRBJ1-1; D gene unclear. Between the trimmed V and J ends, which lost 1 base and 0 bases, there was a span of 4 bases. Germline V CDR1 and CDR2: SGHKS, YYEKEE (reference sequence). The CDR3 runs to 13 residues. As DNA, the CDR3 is TGTGCCAGCAGCTTGCGGGTGAACACTGAAGCTTTCTTT. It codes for CASSLRVNTEAFF.

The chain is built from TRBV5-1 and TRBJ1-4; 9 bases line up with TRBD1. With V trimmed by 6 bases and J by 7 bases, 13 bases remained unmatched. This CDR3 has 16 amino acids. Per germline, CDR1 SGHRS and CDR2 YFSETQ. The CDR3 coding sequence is TGCGCCAGCAATCTCGACGGACAGACAGGGGGTGAAAAACTGTTTTTT. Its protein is CASNLDGQTGGEKLFF.

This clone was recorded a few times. The CDR3: CASSVDDDEKLFF. In DNA, the CDR3 is TGCGCCAGCAGCGTTGATGATGATGAAAAACTGTTTTTT. The genes are TRBV5-1 and TRBJ1-4; the D is unclear. CDR3 length: 13 amino acids. Trimming removed 4 bases from V and 6 bases from J, with 10 bases in between. Germline V gives CDR1 SGHRS, CDR2 YFSETQ.

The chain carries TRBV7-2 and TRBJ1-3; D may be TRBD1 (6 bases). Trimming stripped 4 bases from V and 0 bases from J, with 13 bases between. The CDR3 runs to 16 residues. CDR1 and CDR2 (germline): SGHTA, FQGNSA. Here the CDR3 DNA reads TGTGCCAGCAGCTCACAGGGACCAGGCTCTGGAAACACCATATATTTT. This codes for CASSSQGPGSGNTIYF.

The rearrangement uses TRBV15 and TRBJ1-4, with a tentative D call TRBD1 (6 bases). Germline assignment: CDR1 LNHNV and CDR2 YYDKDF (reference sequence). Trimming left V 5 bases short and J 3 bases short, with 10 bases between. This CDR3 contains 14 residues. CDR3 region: CATSGGGANEKLFF. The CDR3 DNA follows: TGTGCCACCAGCGGAGGGGGGGCTAATGAAAAACTGTTTTTT.

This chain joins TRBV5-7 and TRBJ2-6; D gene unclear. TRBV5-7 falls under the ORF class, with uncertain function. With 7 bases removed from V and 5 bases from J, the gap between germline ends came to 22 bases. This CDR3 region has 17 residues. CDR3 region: CASPLSCVQSRANVLTF. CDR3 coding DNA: TGTGCCAGCCCATTAAGTTGCGTACAAAGTCGGGCCAACGTCCTGACTTTC.

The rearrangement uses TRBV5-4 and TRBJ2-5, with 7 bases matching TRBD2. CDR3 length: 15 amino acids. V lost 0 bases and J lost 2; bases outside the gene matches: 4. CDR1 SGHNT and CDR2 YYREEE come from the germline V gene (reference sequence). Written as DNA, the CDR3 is TGTGCCAGCAGCTTGGTCGGACTAGTGCAAGAGACCCAGTACTTC. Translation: CASSLVGLVQETQYF.